The rows below give T cell receptor beta chains drawn from one sample of a study of T-cell reconstitution after alpha-beta-depleted transplantation in children. TCRdb redid the calling of the PCR reads with MiXCR, one entry per CDR3 protein. The sample contains around 580,000 distinct CDR3 sequences, 25% to 30% of which appear only once. Sequences were derived from PBMCs, sampled before TCRalphabeta/CD19-depleted stem cell transplant. The origin of the receptors is a boy under two years old with Wiskott-Aldrich syndrome, due to receive a stem cell transplant. Both conserved end residues are part of each CDR3. D genes are given only for firm matches. The size of a clone is reported for some rows only, either as once, few or many, or as a class for expanded clones.

>-|TRBV28|TRBJ1-5|few
CASSPPGGMTGQPQHF
TGTGCCAGCAGCCCACCGGGAGGGATGACGGGGCAGCCCCAGCATTTT
>TRBD2|TRBV10-3|TRBJ2-4|-
CATSTGTSGSRDF
TGTGCCACCTCTACCGGGACTAGCGGGAGTCGGGACTTC
>-|TRBV7-9|TRBJ2-2|-
CASSFLVSTGELFF
TGTGCCAGCAGCTTTCTAGTATCCACCGGGGAGCTGTTTTTT
>-|TRBV20-1|TRBJ2-7|-
CSAREGSGTYEQYF
TGCAGTGCTAGAGAGGGTAGCGGTACCTACGAGCAGTACTTC
>-|TRBV7-9|TRBJ1-6|few
CASAMTGYHNSPLHF
TGTGCCAGCGCCATGACAGGCTACCATAATTCACCCCTCCACTTT
>TRBD1|TRBV4-1|TRBJ2-2|-
CASSQGQGIANTGELFF
TGCGCCAGCAGCCAAGGACAGGGTATCGCGAACACCGGGGAGCTGTTTTTT
>-|TRBV5-1|TRBJ2-3|few
CASSLTVAASTDTQYF
TGCGCCAGCAGCTTGACTGTAGCGGCTAGCACAGATACGCAGTATTTT
>-|TRBV19|TRBJ1-1|few
CASIRTESRNTEAFF
TGTGCCAGTATCCGGACAGAGAGTCGGAACACTGAAGCTTTCTTT
>-|TRBV10-2|TRBJ1-5|few
CASSGGNWQPQHF
TGCGCCAGCAGTGGAGGGAACTGGCAGCCCCAGCATTTT
>TRBD2|TRBV5-1|TRBJ2-7|-
CASSWSGSSYEQYF
TGCGCCAGCAGCTGGAGCGGGAGCTCCTACGAGCAGTACTTC
>TRBD1|TRBV5-6|TRBJ2-3|-
CASSADRGGTDTQYF
TGTGCCAGCAGCGCCGACAGGGGTGGGACAGATACGCAGTATTTT
>TRBD2|TRBV7-2|TRBJ2-3|once
CASSKGLAGGRTDTQYF
TGTGCCAGCAGCAAGGGACTAGCGGGAGGACGCACAGATACGCAGTATTTT
>-|TRBV7-8|TRBJ2-2|-
CASSSDPYTGELFF
TGTGCCAGCAGCTCCGACCCCTACACCGGGGAGCTGTTTTTT
>-|TRBV20-1|TRBJ2-1|few
CSARDKDPYNEQFF
TGCAGTGCTAGAGATAAGGACCCCTACAATGAGCAGTTCTTC
>TRBD1|TRBV5-1|TRBJ1-1|-
CASSLYMQGAQTEAFF
TGCGCCAGCAGCTTGTATATGCAGGGGGCACAGACTGAAGCTTTCTTT